A selection of T cell receptor beta chains follows, all from one sample in a study of T cell clones after liver transplantation. Some clones are missing from TCRdb's copy, which holds only in-frame ones; the method was immunoSEQ multiplex PCR. The top ten clones hold 30% to 40% of a sample with 15,000 to 20,000 clones, 80% of them seen once. This specimen consisted of CD8+ T cells from blood, obtained about 50 months after liver transplant. The receptors come from a human patient who received a liver transplant. The graft donor may account for some of the T cells. CDR3s include the opening cysteine and the closing phenylalanine or tryptophan. D genes are given only for firm matches. Size is omitted from some rows. Given values are once, few, many or a class for expanded clones.

cdr3_aa | cdr3_nt | v_call | clone_size | j_call | d_call
CASSLTGSGGYTF | TGTGCCAGCAGTTTAACTGGGTCGGGTGGCTACACCTTC | TRBV27 | NA | TRBJ1-2 | NA
CASSFASTDTQYF | TGTGCCAGCAGCTTCGCTAGCACAGATACGCAGTATTTT | TRBV7-3 | few | TRBJ2-3 | NA
CASSSAQREITYEQYF | TGTGCCAGCAGTTCTGCCCAGCGGGAAATAACCTACGAGCAGTACTTC | TRBV6-6 | NA | TRBJ2-7 | TRBD2
CASVFGGYTF | TGTGCCAGCGTCTTCGGTGGCTACACCTTC | TRBV6-1 | NA | TRBJ1-2 | NA
CARPCRGSGNTIYF | TGTGCCAGGCCCTGTCGGGGCTCTGGAAACACCATATATTTT | TRBV6-6 | NA | TRBJ1-3 | NA
CGPTPSYEQYF | TGTGGACCGACACCCTCCTACGAGCAGTACTTC | TRBV25-1 | few | TRBJ2-7 | NA
CASSPRGHNQPQHF | TGTGCCAGCAGCCCCAGGGGGCATAATCAGCCCCAGCATTTT | TRBV6-6 | NA | TRBJ1-5 | TRBD1
CASSPRTGGSEAFF | TGTGCCAGCAGCCCGAGGACAGGGGGCTCTGAAGCTTTCTTT | TRBV5-6 | once | TRBJ1-1 | TRBD1
CASRARGQTAMNTEAFF | TGCGCCAGCCGCGCCCGGGGGCAGACCGCCATGAACACTGAAGCTTTCTTT | TRBV4-3 | NA | TRBJ1-1 | NA
CASNSLSWSIPTAMNTEAFF | TGTGCCAGCAACAGTTTGTCTTGGTCAATACCTACAGCGATGAACACTGAAGCTTTCTTT | TRBV28 | NA | TRBJ1-1 | NA
CSVADDRTITYYEQYF | TGCAGCGTTGCAGACGACAGGACTATAACTTACTACGAGCAGTACTTC | TRBV29-1 | NA | TRBJ2-7 | NA
CASSPGQGTEAFF | TGTGCCAGCAGCCCCGGACAGGGAACTGAAGCTTTCTTT | TRBV7-6 | NA | TRBJ1-1 | TRBD1
CASSLERGKTYEQYF | TGCGCCAGCAGCCTGGAGCGGGGGAAAACCTACGAGCAGTACTTC | TRBV4-1 | medium-sized | TRBJ2-7 | TRBD2
CASSPDSPPLNEQFF | TGCGCCAGCAGCCCCGACAGCCCGCCGCTCAATGAGCAGTTCTTC | TRBV5-1 | once | TRBJ2-1 | NA
CASSFGTGAFYEQYF | TGTGCCAGCAGTTTTGGGACAGGGGCTTTTTACGAGCAGTACTTC | TRBV27 | NA | TRBJ2-7 | TRBD1
CSALTAIAKNIQYF | TGCAGCGCGTTGACAGCTATAGCCAAAAACATTCAGTACTTC | TRBV29-1 | NA | TRBJ2-4 | NA
CASSLARAGSTEAFF | TGTGCCAGCAGCTTAGCGCGGGCCGGCAGCACTGAAGCTTTCTTT | TRBV7-9 | medium-sized | TRBJ1-1 | NA
CASSVGGTGDFQQPQHF | TGTGCCAGCAGCGTGGGGGGGACAGGGGATTTTCAACAGCCCCAGCATTTT | TRBV9 | NA | TRBJ1-5 | TRBD1
CASSQDLSSQETQYF | TGCGCCAGCAGCCAAGATCTGTCTTCTCAAGAGACCCAGTACTTC | TRBV4-3 | once | TRBJ2-5 | NA
CASSIRDNSYEQYF | TGTGCCAGCAGCATCCGGGACAACTCCTACGAGCAGTACTTC | TRBV7-8 | NA | TRBJ2-7 | NA
CARWDRAGGDTQYF | TGTGCCAGATGGGACAGGGCGGGAGGAGATACGCAGTATTTT | TRBV2 | NA | TRBJ2-3 | NA
CASSVMGNTEAFF | TGTGCCAGCAGCGTAATGGGGAACACTGAAGCTTTCTTT | TRBV9 | NA | TRBJ1-1 | NA
CASSPSGRSSYEQYF | TGTGCCAGCAGCCCCTCTGGACGGTCTTCCTACGAGCAGTACTTC | TRBV7-2 | NA | TRBJ2-7 | NA
CASRPGLAGGNEQFF | TGTGCCAGCAGACCCGGACTAGCGGGAGGGAATGAGCAGTTCTTC | TRBV6-6 | NA | TRBJ2-1 | TRBD2
CASSLGGDRGTVTPQHF | TGTGCTAGCAGCTTAGGGGGGGACAGGGGCACGGTAACGCCCCAGCATTTT | TRBV7-7 | NA | TRBJ1-5 | TRBD1
CSVPEDGVNEKLFF | TGCAGCGTCCCGGAGGACGGGGTTAATGAAAAACTGTTTTTT | TRBV29-1 | few | TRBJ1-4 | NA
CASSLEQVAGGQDNEQFF | TGTGCCAGCAGCTTGGAACAAGTAGCGGGAGGGCAGGACAATGAGCAGTTCTTC | TRBV7-9 | NA | TRBJ2-1 | TRBD2
CASSLGGTIRDQTQYF | TGCGCCAGCAGCTTGGGGGGGACGATAAGGGACCAGACCCAGTACTTC | TRBV5-1 | NA | TRBJ2-5 | NA
CATMGGYEQYF | TGTGCCACCATGGGGGGCTACGAGCAGTACTTC | TRBV19 | NA | TRBJ2-7 | NA
CASSRTGDTDTQYF | TGTGCCAGCAGTCGGACAGGCGACACAGATACGCAGTATTTT | TRBV27 | NA | TRBJ2-3 | TRBD1
CAISGGQGTVLGAYGYTF | TGTGCCATCAGTGGGGGACAGGGAACGGTCCTAGGCGCCTATGGCTACACCTTC | TRBV10-3 | once | TRBJ1-2 | TRBD1
CASSLAGQTNYGYTF | TGTGCCAGCAGCTTAGCGGGTCAGACTAACTATGGCTACACCTTC | TRBV7-9 | NA | TRBJ1-2 | NA
CASSTSPTGPTQYF | TGTGCCAGCAGTACGTCACCGACAGGACCTACGCAGTATTTT | TRBV27 | NA | TRBJ2-3 | NA
CASSPPRRLAGVDEQFF | TGTGCCAGTAGTCCCCCTAGGAGACTAGCGGGAGTCGATGAGCAGTTCTTC | TRBV19 | once | TRBJ2-1 | TRBD2
CASRNFSGIWKTQYF | TGTGCCAGCAGAAACTTTAGCGGGATCTGGAAGACCCAGTACTTC | TRBV6-5 | NA | TRBJ2-5 | TRBD2
CASSLVRTEAFF | TGTGCCAGCAGCTTAGTCCGCACTGAAGCTTTCTTT | TRBV7-9 | NA | TRBJ1-1 | NA
CASRQSGYNQPQHF | TGTGCCAGCAGACAGTCAGGGTACAATCAGCCCCAGCATTTT | TRBV5-8 | NA | TRBJ1-5 | NA
CASSQGYTGSNTGELFF | TGCGCCAGCAGCCAGGGATATACAGGGTCGAACACCGGGGAGCTGTTTTTT | TRBV4-3 | NA | TRBJ2-2 | NA
CASSDSGGGQGGYEQYF | TGTGCCAGCAGTGATAGTGGAGGGGGACAGGGTGGCTACGAGCAGTACTTC | TRBV2 | once | TRBJ2-7 | TRBD1
CASTGQGALGYTF | TGTGCCAGCACCGGACAGGGGGCGCTTGGCTACACCTTC | TRBV27 | once | TRBJ1-2 | TRBD1
CASSQDSPGRGDEKLFF | TGCGCCAGCAGCCAAGATTCCCCTGGCAGGGGTGATGAAAAACTGTTTTTT | TRBV4-1 | NA | TRBJ1-4 | NA
CASSKPLAGEETQYF | TGTGCCAGTAGTAAACCACTAGCGGGGGAAGAGACCCAGTACTTC | TRBV19 | NA | TRBJ2-5 | TRBD2
CATSREGYDNQPQHF | TGTGCCACCAGCAGAGAGGGGTATGACAATCAGCCCCAGCATTTT | TRBV15 | NA | TRBJ1-5 | NA
CASSSHAGTNTEAFF | TGTGCCAGTAGTTCCCATGCAGGGACGAATACTGAAGCTTTCTTT | TRBV19 | NA | TRBJ1-1 | NA
CASSSSWRDGYTF | TGTGCCAGCAGCTCCAGTTGGAGGGATGGCTACACCTTC | TRBV7-6 | NA | TRBJ1-2 | NA
CATGTTGNEQFF | TGTGCCACCGGGACGACAGGGAATGAGCAGTTCTTC | TRBV10-3 | NA | TRBJ2-1 | TRBD1
CASSPGVSSNQPQHF | TGTGCCAGCAGCCCTGGTGTCAGTAGCAATCAGCCCCAGCATTTT | TRBV5-6 | NA | TRBJ1-5 | NA
CASSPRSGRTNEQFF | TGTGCCAGCAGTCCCCGGAGCGGGAGGACCAATGAGCAGTTCTTC | TRBV6-5 | few | TRBJ2-1 | TRBD2